This T cell receptor (beta chain) was profiled in a study of blood T cell repertoires in COVID-19. Original handling: Scientists estimated how many nucleated cells there were by amplifying reference gene primers. TCRdb keeps only in-frame clones here, not all; method: immunoSEQ multiplex PCR. The V and J calls and the clone size are those of that table, but D and trimming were determined from the DNA. The sample includes fewer than 250,000 clones, about 84% of them seen just once. Before being deemed recovered, Cohort 3 donors had two negative PCRs, clearance, or symptom resolution. CDR3 length: 16 residues. The germline CDR1 and CDR2 sequences are KGHDR and SFDVKD. Losses at the gene ends were 0 bases for V and 4 bases for J; bases not matched to a gene: 5.

Sequencing used PBMCs or T cells enriched from blood (not recorded which). The V call is TRBV24-1, the J call TRBJ2-1, with 7 bases matching TRBD2. This TCR came from a man between 60 and 70 years old who had recovered from COVID-19. DNA of the CDR3: TGTGCCACCAGTGATTTGCAAGCGGGGTCATACAATGAGCAGTTCTTC. The encoded protein is CATSDLQAGSYNEQFF.